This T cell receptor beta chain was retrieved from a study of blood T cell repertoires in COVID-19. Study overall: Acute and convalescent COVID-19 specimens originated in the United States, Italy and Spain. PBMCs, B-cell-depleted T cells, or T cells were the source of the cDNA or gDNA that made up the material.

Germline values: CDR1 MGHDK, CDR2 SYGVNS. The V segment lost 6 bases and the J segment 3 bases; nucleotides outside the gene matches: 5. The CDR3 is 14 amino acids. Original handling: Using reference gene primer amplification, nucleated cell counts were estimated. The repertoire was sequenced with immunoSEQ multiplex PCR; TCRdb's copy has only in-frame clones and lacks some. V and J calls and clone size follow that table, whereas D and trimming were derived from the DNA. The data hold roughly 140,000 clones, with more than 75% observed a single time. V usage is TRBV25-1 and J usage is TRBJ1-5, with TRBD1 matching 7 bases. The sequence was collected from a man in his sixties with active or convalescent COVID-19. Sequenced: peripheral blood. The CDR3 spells CASSGTASNQPQHF. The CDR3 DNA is TGTGCCAGCAGCGGGACAGCTTCCAATCAGCCCCAGCATTTT.